Below, 18 T cell receptor beta chains from the same sample are listed, as sequenced in a study of T cell responses to AZD1222 COVID-19 vaccine. Libraries were prepared by immunoSEQ multiplex PCR; TCRdb keeps only in-frame clonotypes and omits some of them. The table includes over 15,000 clones, roughly 90% detected once. This specimen was peripheral blood, taken 28 days after the second AZD1222 dose. The receptors stem from an adult who received the AZD1222 COVID-19 vaccine.

The chain combines TRBV10-1 with TRBJ2-7; possible D gene TRBD1, 7 bases. CDR1 and CDR2 from the germline V gene are WNHNN and SYGVQD (reference sequence). The V gene lost 8 bases and the J gene lost 3 bases, with 14 bases spanning the gap. This CDR3 is 13 amino acids long. The CDR3 loop is CASSGRDSYEQYF. The CDR3 region has the DNA TGCGCCAGCTCCGGGCGGGACAGCTACGAGCAGTACTTC.

The chain is built from TRBV28 and TRBJ1-2; D not certain. Germline V gene lookup returns CDR1 MDHEN and CDR2 SYDVKM. There are 12 residues in the CDR3. Deletions cut 6 bases from V and 8 bases from J, with 13 bases between. The CDR3 nucleotides are TGTGCCAGCAGGTCGCCGGGGATGGGCTACACCTTC. Residues: CASRSPGMGYTF.

This chain uses TRBV9 with TRBJ2-5; 7 bases map to TRBD1. The CDR3 sequence is 15 residues long. CDR1 SGDLS and CDR2 YYNGEE come from the germline V gene. V dropped 0 bases and J dropped 6; count of bases not matched to a gene: 8. The CDR3 nucleotides are TGTGCCAGCAGCGTAGTTGACAGGGACAAAAAGACCCAGTACTTC. It encodes CASSVVDRDKKTQYF.

This chain joins TRBV3-1 (or the pseudogene TRBV3-2) and TRBJ2-1, with D maybe TRBD2 (6 bases). Trimming shortened V by 2 bases and J by 9 bases, and 11 bases separated the two germline ends. The CDR3 consists of 13 residues. The germline V gene encodes CDR1 LGHDT and CDR2 YNNKEL (reference sequence). The CDR3 spells CASSQQPGSEQFF. The CDR3 DNA reads as TGTGCCAGCAGCCAACAACCCGGGAGTGAGCAGTTCTTC.

This chain links TRBV5-1 with TRBJ2-5; 7 nucleotides line up with TRBD1. CDR3 length equals 14 residues. From germline, CDR1 is SGHRS and CDR2 YFSETQ. J gave up 2 bases and V 3 bases, and 4 bases lay outside the gene matches. The CDR3: CASSSGTVQETQYF. CDR3 nucleotides: TGCGCCAGCAGCTCTGGGACAGTTCAAGAGACCCAGTACTTC. Full variable domain (missing parts from reference TRBV5-1 and TRBJ2-5): KAGVTQTPRYLIKTRGQQVTLSCSPISGHRSVSWYQQTPGQGLQFLFEYFSETQRNKGNFPGRFSGRQFSNSRSEMNVSTLELGDSALYLCASSSGTVQETQYFGPGTRLLVL.

The genes are TRBV27 and TRBJ2-6, with 11 bases aligning to TRBD1. Germline CDR1 reads MNHEY; CDR2 reads SMNVEV (reference sequence). With V trimmed by 6 bases and J by 4 bases, 5 bases remained unmatched. This CDR3 spans 16 amino acids. The CDR3 loop reads CASSRTGGAGANVLTF. Written as DNA, the CDR3 is TGTGCCAGCAGCAGGACAGGGGGCGCCGGGGCCAACGTCCTGACTTTC.

The chain links TRBV2 to TRBJ2-3; a possible D gene is TRBD1 (5 bases). CDR3 length: 13 amino acids. Trimming removed 7 bases from V and 0 bases from J, with 8 bases in between. Germline values: CDR1 SNHLY, CDR2 FYNNEI. CDR3 amino acids: CASTGQSTDTQYF. Here the CDR3 DNA reads TGTGCCAGCACAGGGCAGAGCACAGATACGCAGTATTTT. Using reference TRBV2 and TRBJ2-3 for the parts outside the CDR3, the full variable domain is EPEVTQTPSHQVTQMGQEVILRCVPISNHLYFYWYRQILGQKVEFLVSFYNNEISEKSEIFDDQFSVERPDGSNFTLKIRSTKLEDSAMYFCASTGQSTDTQYFGPGTRLTVL.

The V gene is TRBV6-5, the J gene TRBJ2-6, with D tentatively TRBD2 (5 bases). The CDR3 has 16 amino acids. Germline V gene lookup returns CDR1 MNHEY and CDR2 SVGAGI. Deletions cut 0 bases from V and 2 bases from J, with 8 bases between. CDR3 amino acids: CASSYSGGPGANVLTF. The CDR3 nucleotides are TGTGCCAGCAGTTACTCAGGCGGGCCTGGGGCCAACGTCCTGACTTTC.

The chain has TRBV21-1 and TRBJ2-2; the table's D call, TRBD2, has no DNA check behind it. TRBV21-1 is a pseudogene segment. The CDR3 loop spans 17 amino acids. The CDR3 sequence: CASSKSLRAARTGELFF. In nucleotides, the CDR3 is TGTGCCAGCAGCAAATCTTTGCGGGCTGCCCGGACCGGGGAGCTGTTTTTT.

The chain is built from TRBV7-8 and TRBJ1-1; no reliable D call. CDR1 is SGHVS, CDR2 FQNEAQ, per germline. The ends were cut back, 1 base at V and 3 bases at J, with 6 bases in the middle. The CDR3 contains 13 residues. This chain's CDR3 is CASSLDLDTEAFF. The CDR3 coding sequence is TGTGCCAGCAGCTTAGACTTGGACACTGAAGCTTTCTTT.

This sequence joins TRBV2 and TRBJ2-2; TRBD2 aligns across 7 bases. From germline, CDR1 is SNHLY and CDR2 FYNNEI. The CDR3 contains 17 residues. V gave up 10 bases and J gave up 2 bases; unmatched junction bases: 16. The CDR3: CAILGTTDLLNTGELFF. The CDR3 DNA follows: TGTGCCATCCTCGGGACTACCGACCTCTTAAACACCGGGGAGCTGTTTTTT.

This chain connects TRBV11-1 to TRBJ2-3; no firm D call. The V gene's germline CDR1 is SGHAT and CDR2 FQDESV (reference sequence). The CDR3 is made up of 15 amino acids. V lost 1 base, J lost 0 bases, and 8 bases lay in between. CDR3 region: CASSLGPRSTDTQYF. In DNA, the CDR3 is TGTGCCAGCAGCTTAGGACCTAGAAGCACAGATACGCAGTATTTT.

This clone has more than one count but fewer than ten. The chain recombines TRBV7-9 with TRBJ1-3; 8 bases match TRBD1. Losses at the gene ends were 4 bases for V and 8 bases for J; bases not matched to a gene: 4. CDR1 and CDR2 from the germline V gene are SEHNR and FQNEAQ (reference sequence). The CDR3 extends over 13 amino acids. The CDR3 loop is CASSSQGADTIYF. The CDR3 nucleotides are TGTGCCAGCAGCTCGCAGGGGGCGGACACCATATATTTT.

The chain links TRBV27 to TRBJ2-3, with 8 bases identical to TRBD2. V was clipped by 6 bases and J by 1 base; unmatched bases: 12. This CDR3 is 17 amino acids long. The V gene's germline CDR1 is MNHEY and CDR2 SMNVEV (reference sequence). The CDR3 DNA is TGTGCCAGCAGCCATCTGGCGAGCGGGGGACGCACAGATACGCAGTATTTT. This sequence encodes CASSHLASGGRTDTQYF.

In this sample, this clone turned up once. The chain is built from TRBV11-2 and TRBJ2-3; tentative D call: TRBD2 (6 bases). The CDR3 has 17 residues. Trimming removed 1 base at V and 0 bases at J, with 14 bases between. CDR1 is SGHAT, CDR2 FQNNGV, per germline. CDR3 region: CASSLGNGGFSTDTQYF. In DNA form, the CDR3 reads TGTGCCAGCAGCTTAGGTAACGGAGGGTTTAGCACAGATACGCAGTATTTT.

This clone was counted a single time. The gene calls are TRBV6-5 and TRBJ2-7; 10 bases fit TRBD2. The V gene's germline CDR1 is MNHEY and CDR2 SVGAGI. Germline trimming cut 6 bases from V and 3 bases from J; bases unmatched to any gene: 8. The CDR3 extends over 15 amino acids. This CDR3 is CASSDSGTSDYEQYF. For the CDR3, the DNA is TGTGCCAGCAGCGACTCCGGGACTAGCGACTACGAGCAGTACTTC.

This clone came up a few times. The chain is built from TRBV5-8 and TRBJ1-3; D gene uncertain. The V gene's germline CDR1 is SGHTS and CDR2 YDEGEE. The length of the CDR3 is 15 residues. The V gene lost 0 bases and the J gene lost 0 bases, with 7 bases spanning the gap. The CDR3 coding sequence is TGTGCCAGCAGCTTGGAGGCAGCCTCTGGAAACACCATATATTTT. It codes for CASSLEAASGNTIYF.

The chain is built from TRBV30 and TRBJ2-1, with TRBD2 matching over 8 bases. CDR3 length: 14 amino acids. Looked up from germline, CDR1 is GTSNPN and CDR2 is SVGIG (reference sequence). Losses at the gene ends were 7 bases for V and 0 bases for J; bases not matched to a gene: 5. DNA of the CDR3: TGTGCCTTTAGCGGGGCAAGCTCCTACAATGAGCAGTTCTTC. The encoded protein is CAFSGASSYNEQFF.